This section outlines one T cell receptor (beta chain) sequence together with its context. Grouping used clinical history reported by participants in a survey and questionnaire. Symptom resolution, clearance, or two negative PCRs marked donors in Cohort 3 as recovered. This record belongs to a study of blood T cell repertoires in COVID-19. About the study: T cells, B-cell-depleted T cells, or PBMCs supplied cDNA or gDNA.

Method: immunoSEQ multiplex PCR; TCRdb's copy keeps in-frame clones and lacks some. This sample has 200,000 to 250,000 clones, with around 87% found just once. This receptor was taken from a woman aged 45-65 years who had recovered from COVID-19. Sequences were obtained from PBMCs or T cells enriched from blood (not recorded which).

The CDR3 region has the DNA TGCAGCGTTGACAACAGGGGATTGGACTATGGCTACACCTTC. As protein: CSVDNRGLDYGYTF. This sequence joins TRBV29-1 and TRBJ1-2; 7 bases match TRBD1. V was pared by 3 bases and J by 3 bases, with 7 bases of the junction left unmatched. Germline CDR1 and CDR2: SQVTM and ANQGSEA. This CDR3 has 14 residues.